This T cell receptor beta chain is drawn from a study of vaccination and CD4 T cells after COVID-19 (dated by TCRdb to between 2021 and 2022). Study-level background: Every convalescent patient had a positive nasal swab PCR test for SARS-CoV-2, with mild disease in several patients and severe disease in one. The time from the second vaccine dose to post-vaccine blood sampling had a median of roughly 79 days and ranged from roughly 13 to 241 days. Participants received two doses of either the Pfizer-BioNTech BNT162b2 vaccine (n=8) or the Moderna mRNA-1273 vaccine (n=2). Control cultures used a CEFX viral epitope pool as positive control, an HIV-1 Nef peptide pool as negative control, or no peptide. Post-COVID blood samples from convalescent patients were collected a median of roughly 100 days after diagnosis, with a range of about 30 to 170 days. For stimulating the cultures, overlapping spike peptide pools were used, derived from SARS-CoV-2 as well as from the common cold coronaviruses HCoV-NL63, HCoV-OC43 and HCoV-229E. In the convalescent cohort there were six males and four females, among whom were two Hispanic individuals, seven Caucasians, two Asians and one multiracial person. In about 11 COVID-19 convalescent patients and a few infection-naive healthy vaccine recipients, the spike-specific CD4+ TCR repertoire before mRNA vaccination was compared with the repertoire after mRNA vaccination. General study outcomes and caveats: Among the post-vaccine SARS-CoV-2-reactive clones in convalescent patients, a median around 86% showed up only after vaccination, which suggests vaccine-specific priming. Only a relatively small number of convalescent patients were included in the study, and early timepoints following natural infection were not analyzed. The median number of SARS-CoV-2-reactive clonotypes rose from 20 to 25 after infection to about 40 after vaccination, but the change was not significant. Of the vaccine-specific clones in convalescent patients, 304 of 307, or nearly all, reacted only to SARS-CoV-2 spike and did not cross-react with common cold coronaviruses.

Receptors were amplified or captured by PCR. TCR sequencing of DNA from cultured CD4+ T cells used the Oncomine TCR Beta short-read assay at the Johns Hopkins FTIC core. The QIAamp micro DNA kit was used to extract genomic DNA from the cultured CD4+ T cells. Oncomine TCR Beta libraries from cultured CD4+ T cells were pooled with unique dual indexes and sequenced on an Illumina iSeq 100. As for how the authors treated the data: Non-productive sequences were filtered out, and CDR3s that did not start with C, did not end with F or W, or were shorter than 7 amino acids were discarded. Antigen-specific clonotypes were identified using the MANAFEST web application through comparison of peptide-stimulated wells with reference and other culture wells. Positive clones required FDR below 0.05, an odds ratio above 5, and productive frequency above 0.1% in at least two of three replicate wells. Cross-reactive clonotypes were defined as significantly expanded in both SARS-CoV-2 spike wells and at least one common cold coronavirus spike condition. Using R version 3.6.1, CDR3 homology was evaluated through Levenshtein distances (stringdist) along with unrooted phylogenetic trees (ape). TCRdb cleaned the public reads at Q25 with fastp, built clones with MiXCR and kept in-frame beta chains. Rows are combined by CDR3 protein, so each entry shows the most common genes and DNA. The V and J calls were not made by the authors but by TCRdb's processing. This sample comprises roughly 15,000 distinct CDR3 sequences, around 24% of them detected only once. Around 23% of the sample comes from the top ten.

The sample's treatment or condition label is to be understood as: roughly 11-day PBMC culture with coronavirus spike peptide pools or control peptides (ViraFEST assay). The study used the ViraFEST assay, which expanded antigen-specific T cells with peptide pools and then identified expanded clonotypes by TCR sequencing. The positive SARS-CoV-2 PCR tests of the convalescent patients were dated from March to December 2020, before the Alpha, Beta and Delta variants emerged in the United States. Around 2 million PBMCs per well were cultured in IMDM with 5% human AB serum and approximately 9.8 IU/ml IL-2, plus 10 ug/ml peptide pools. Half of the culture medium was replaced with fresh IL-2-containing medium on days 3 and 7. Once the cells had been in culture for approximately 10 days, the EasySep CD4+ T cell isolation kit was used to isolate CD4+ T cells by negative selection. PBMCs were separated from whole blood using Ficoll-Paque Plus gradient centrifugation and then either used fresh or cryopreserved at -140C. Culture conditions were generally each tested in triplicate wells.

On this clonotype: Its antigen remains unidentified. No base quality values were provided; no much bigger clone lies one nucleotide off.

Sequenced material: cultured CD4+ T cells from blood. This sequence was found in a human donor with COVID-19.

The DNA reads TGTGCCAGCAGTACACAGCGAACCCTACCCTACACAGATACGCAGTATTTT. Translation gives CASSTQRTLPYTDTQYF. This chain is built from TRBV6-2 or TRBV6-3 and TRBJ2-3, with an unclear D gene assignment. Inclusive of the bounding cysteine and phenylalanine, the CDR3 is 17 residues long. Just CDR3 DNA is preserved here, 51 bases in frame from base 1. V is pared back by 5 bases and J by 2 bases, with 20 bases lying between the germline termini. As encoded in the germline V gene, CDR1 is MNHEY while CDR2 is SVGEGT.